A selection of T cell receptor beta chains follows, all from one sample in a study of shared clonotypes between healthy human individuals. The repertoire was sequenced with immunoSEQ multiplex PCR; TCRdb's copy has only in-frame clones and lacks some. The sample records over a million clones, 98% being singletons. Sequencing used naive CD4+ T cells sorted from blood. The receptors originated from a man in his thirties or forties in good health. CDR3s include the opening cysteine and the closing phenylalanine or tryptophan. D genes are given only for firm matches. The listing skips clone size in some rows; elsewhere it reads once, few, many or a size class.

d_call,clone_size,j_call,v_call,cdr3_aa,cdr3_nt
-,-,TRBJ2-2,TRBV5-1,CASRKGIDTGELFF,TGCGCCAGCAGAAAAGGGATAGACACCGGGGAGCTGTTTTTT
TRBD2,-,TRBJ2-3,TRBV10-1,CASSETSADTQYF,TGCGCCAGCAGTGAGACTAGCGCTGATACGCAGTATTTT
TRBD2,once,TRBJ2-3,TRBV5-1,CASSFLAGGTDTQYF,TGCGCCAGCAGCTTCCTAGCGGGGGGTACAGATACGCAGTATTTT
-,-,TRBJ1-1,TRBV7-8,CASSSSYRQGPGTEAFF,TGTGCCAGCAGCTCCTCATATCGGCAGGGCCCGGGTACTGAAGCTTTCTTT
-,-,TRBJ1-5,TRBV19,CASSMVTGRGGMNQPQHF,TGTGCCAGTAGTATGGTAACGGGGCGTGGGGGTATGAATCAGCCCCAGCATTTT
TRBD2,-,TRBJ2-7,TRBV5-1,CASSLTGLATYEQYF,TGCGCCAGCAGCCTTACGGGACTAGCGACCTACGAGCAGTACTTC
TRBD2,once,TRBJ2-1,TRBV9,CASSPAGGSYNEQFF,TGTGCCAGCAGCCCGGCGGGGGGCTCCTACAATGAGCAGTTCTTC
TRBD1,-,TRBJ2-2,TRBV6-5,CANKTGTEYTGELFF,TGTGCCAACAAAACCGGGACAGAATACACCGGGGAGCTGTTTTTT
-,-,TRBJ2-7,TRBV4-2,CASSRGQGASYEQYF,TGTGCCAGCAGCCGCGGGCAGGGAGCGAGCTACGAGCAGTACTTC
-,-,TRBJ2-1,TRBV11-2,CASSHGRRYNEQFF,TGTGCCAGCAGCCACGGGAGACGGTACAATGAGCAGTTCTTC
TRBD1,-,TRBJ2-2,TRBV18,CASSRYSTGVNTGELFF,TGTGCCAGCTCACGTTACTCAACAGGGGTGAACACCGGGGAGCTGTTTTTT
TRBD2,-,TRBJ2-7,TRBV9,CASSAHRAGDGEQYF,TGTGCCAGCAGCGCACACCGAGCGGGAGATGGCGAGCAGTACTTC
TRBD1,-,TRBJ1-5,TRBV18,CASSPSMTGGNQPQHF,TGTGCCAGCTCACCATCCATGACAGGGGGGAATCAGCCCCAGCATTTT
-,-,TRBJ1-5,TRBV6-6,CASRDPGHNSNQPQHF,TGTGCCAGCAGGGATCCGGGACACAATAGCAATCAGCCCCAGCATTTT
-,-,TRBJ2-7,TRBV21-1,CASSKRGTRNGEQYF,TGTGCCAGCAGCAAGCGCGGGACACGCAACGGCGAGCAGTACTTC
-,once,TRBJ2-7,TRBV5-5,CASSSHVASLGYEQYF,TGTGCCAGCAGCTCCCACGTGGCTAGCTTAGGGTACGAGCAGTACTTC
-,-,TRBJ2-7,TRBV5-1,CASSLKGLAGEQYF,TGCGCCAGCAGCTTGAAGGGACTGGCTGGCGAGCAGTACTTC
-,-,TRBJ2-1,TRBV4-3,CASSQDYELAPYNEQFF,TGCGCCAGCAGCCAAGATTATGAGCTAGCGCCGTACAATGAGCAGTTCTTC
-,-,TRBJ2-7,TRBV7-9,CASSPRGLNPTYEQYF,TGTGCCAGCAGCCCGCGGGGCTTGAACCCTACCTACGAGCAGTACTTC
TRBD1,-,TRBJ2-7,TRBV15,CATSRFQGDRGYEQYF,TGTGCCACCAGCAGGTTCCAGGGGGACAGGGGCTACGAGCAGTACTTC
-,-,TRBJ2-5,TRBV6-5,CASSHDRRRETQYF,TGTGCCAGCAGCCACGACAGGCGTCGGGAGACCCAGTACTTC
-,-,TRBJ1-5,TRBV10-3,CAISETTVLNQPQHF,TGTGCCATCAGTGAAACGACCGTACTCAATCAGCCCCAGCATTTT
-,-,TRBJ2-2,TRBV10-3,CAIKPGTNTGELFF,TGTGCCATCAAGCCGGGTACGAACACCGGGGAGCTGTTTTTT
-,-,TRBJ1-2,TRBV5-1,CASSSEGVPYGYTF,TGCGCCAGCAGCTCGGAGGGAGTACCCTATGGCTACACCTTC
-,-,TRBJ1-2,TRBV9,CASSPRQEGDYGYTF,TGTGCCAGCAGCCCCCGACAGGAGGGGGACTATGGCTACACCTTC
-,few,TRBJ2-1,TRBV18,CASSPEGRREQFF,TGTGCCAGCTCACCGGAGGGTCGTAGGGAGCAGTTCTTC